The 25 T cell receptor beta chains below were found in one sample sequenced in a study of response to subunit inactivated influenza vaccine. TCRdb called the RT-PCR reads again in MiXCR, with one record for every CDR3 protein. Of 500,000 to 600,000 distinct CDR3 sequences in the sample, approximately 10% were seen once. The sample was also reused in another study, on T cells expressing NK-cell markers. That investigation notes: For TCR beta, cDNA was produced by 5'RACE template switching with UMIs.

This specimen consisted of PBMCs from blood, obtained on the day of vaccination. The source of these receptors is a man aged 45-65 years who received an inactivated influenza vaccine.

The rearrangement uses TRBV9 and TRBJ2-3; 9 nucleotides align to TRBD1. Losses at the gene ends were 0 bases for V and 4 bases for J; bases not matched to a gene: 3. The CDR3 length is 15 residues. Per the germline V gene, CDR1 is SGDLS and CDR2 is YYNGEE. Written as DNA, the CDR3 is TGTGCCAGCAGCGTAGGACAGGGGGGGCCAGATACGCAGTATTTT. Its translation: CASSVGQGGPDTQYF.

This clonotype was observed many times. The V call is TRBV6-1, the J call TRBJ1-2; 8 positions agree with TRBD1. The CDR3 runs 13 residues. Germline CDR1 MNHNS, CDR2 SASEGT. After removal of 2 bases from V and 7 bases from J, the junction contained 3 bases not matched to a gene. CDR3 sequence (DNA): TGTGCCAGCAGTGAATGGGACAGGACTGGCTACACCTTC. It is translated as CASSEWDRTGYTF.

For this clonotype: This clone may be a read error of a much larger clone one base away. The chain couples TRBV3-1 to TRBJ2-1; 12 bases match TRBD2. This CDR3 has 17 residues. Germline CDR1 LGHDT, CDR2 YNNKEL (reference sequence). CDR3 protein: CASSQDRLAGAYNEQVF. In nucleotides, the CDR3 is TGTGCCAGCAGCCAAGATCGACTAGCGGGAGCCTACAATGAGCAGGTCTTC.

The rearrangement joins TRBV20-1 to TRBJ2-3; tentatively, D is TRBD2 (6 bases). Germline CDR1 is DFQATT and CDR2 is SNEGSKA (reference sequence). The V gene lost 3 bases and the J gene lost 4 bases, with 14 bases spanning the gap. CDR3 length equals 14 residues. CDR3 sequence (DNA): TGCAGTGCTAGGCCCGGGGGTACGGCAGATACGCAGTATTTT. The encoded protein is CSARPGGTADTQYF.

This clonotype appeared many times. J is TRBJ2-5 and V is TRBV5-1; 12 bases agree with TRBD1. This CDR3 comprises 15 residues. J gave up 2 bases and V 3 bases, and 2 bases lay outside the gene matches. Germline CDR1 reads SGHRS; CDR2 reads YFSETQ. The CDR3 region has the DNA TGCGCCAGCAGCTCGGGACAGGGGGCTCAAGAGACCCAGTACTTC. It encodes CASSSGQGAQETQYF.

This sequence joins TRBV4-3 and TRBJ2-1, with a tentative D call TRBD2 (6 bases). Germline V gives CDR1 LGHNA, CDR2 YSLEER. Trimming removed 8 bases at V and 0 bases at J, with 14 bases between. The CDR3 length is 15 residues. Here the CDR3 reads CASSIRESSYNEQFF. CDR3 nucleotides: TGCGCCAGCTCCATTCGGGAGAGCTCCTACAATGAGCAGTTCTTC.

This clonotype was seen a few times. This sequence joins TRBV3-1 and TRBJ1-2; TRBD1 might be the D (5 bases). CDR3 size: 16 residues. CDR1 and CDR2 from the germline V gene are LGHDT and YNNKEL (reference sequence). Trimming shortened V by 0 bases and J by 6 bases, and 17 bases separated the two germline ends. CDR3 nucleotides: TGTGCCAGCAGCCAAGATCGTCCCGCGGGGCGAAATGGCTACACCTTC. Translation gives CASSQDRPAGRNGYTF.

The chain carries TRBV15 and TRBJ1-5, with unresolved D. Germline V gives CDR1 LNHNV, CDR2 YYDKDF (reference sequence). Trimming left V 4 bases short and J 3 bases short, with 4 bases between. This CDR3 spans 12 amino acids. CDR3 protein: CATSKANQPQHF. CDR3 DNA: TGTGCCACCAGCAAGGCCAATCAGCCCCAGCATTTT.

This clonotype was picked up a small number of times. This chain uses TRBV5-1 with TRBJ2-7; TRBD2 is a possible D gene (5 bases). From germline, CDR1 is SGHRS and CDR2 YFSETQ. V was shortened by 1 base and J by 6 bases, with 20 bases between the two germline ends. The CDR3 totals 16 residues. The chain's CDR3 is CASSLRSAVTGSEQYF. CDR3 nucleotide sequence: TGCGCCAGCAGCTTGAGGTCGGCAGTGACGGGGTCCGAGCAGTACTTC.

The chain couples TRBV28 to TRBJ1-6; the D is unclear. CDR3 length equals 14 residues. The V end was cut by 5 bases, the J end by 5 bases, with 10 bases between. CDR1 and CDR2 from the germline V gene are MDHEN and SYDVKM. The CDR3 here is CASSQIINNSPLHF. The CDR3 coding sequence is TGTGCCAGCAGTCAAATCATAAATAATTCACCCCTCCACTTT.

In regard to this clonotype: Its ends do not fully match the called genes, so a read error is possible. J is TRBJ2-5 and V is TRBV27; tentative D call: TRBD2 (6 bases). This CDR3 contains 15 residues. The germline V gene has CDR1 MNHEY and CDR2 SMNVEV (reference sequence). In DNA form, the CDR3 reads TGTGCCAGCAGACGTTTGGCGGGGACCCAAGGGACCCAGTACTTC. It encodes CASRRLAGTQGTQYF.

This clonotype was seen only a few times. V gene TRBV11-3 combines with J gene TRBJ2-1, with TRBD2 matching 8 bases. With 2 bases clipped from V and 7 bases from J, the junction kept 7 bases outside the gene matches. Germline lookup yields CDR1 SGHNT and CDR2 YENEEA. The CDR3 spans 15 residues. CDR3 bases: TGTGCCAGCAGCTTAACGGGAGGGCCTACGAATGAGCAGTTCTTC. It specifies CASSLTGGPTNEQFF.

This clonotype was seen only a few times. The J gene is TRBJ2-3, the V gene TRBV10-3; D gene unclear. Trimming removed 4 bases from V and 2 bases from J, with 10 bases in between. CDR3 length: 14 amino acids. Germline V gene sequence: CDR1 ENHRY, CDR2 SYGVKD. The CDR3 DNA reads as TGTGCCATCAGTGTTTCGGGTACCACAGATACGCAGTATTTT. Translation: CAISVSGTTDTQYF.

The chain combines TRBV28 with TRBJ2-1; D is undetermined. The CDR3 is made up of 15 amino acids. From germline, CDR1 is MDHEN and CDR2 SYDVKM. V shed 5 bases and J shed 8 bases, with 19 bases lying between them. In DNA, the CDR3 is TGTGCCAGCAGTCCGGTCTTAAGGGCGTCGGATGAGCAGTTCTTC. Protein: CASSPVLRASDEQFF.

This clonotype was detected only a few times. This rearrangement joins TRBV28 to TRBJ2-5; a possible D gene is TRBD1 (5 bases). V lost 11 bases to trimming and J lost 2 bases, with 18 bases between them. The germline gives CDR1 MDHEN, CDR2 SYDVKM. The CDR3 is made up of 14 amino acids. This chain's CDR3 is CALVRQFLQETQYF. The CDR3 DNA reads as TGTGCCCTCGTCAGACAGTTTCTACAAGAGACCCAGTACTTC.

The chain recombines TRBV6-5 with TRBJ2-5; the match to TRBD1 covers 10 bases. There are 15 residues in the CDR3. V lost 0 bases and J lost 5; bases outside the gene matches: 3. Germline V gene sequence: CDR1 MNHEY, CDR2 SVGAGI. As DNA, the CDR3 is TGTGCCAGCAGTTACTCGACAGGGGGCGTGGAGACCCAGTACTTC. This codes for CASSYSTGGVETQYF.

The V gene is TRBV29-1, the J gene TRBJ2-7; the D gene is possibly TRBD1 (6 bases). Between the trimmed V and J ends, which lost 0 bases and 2 bases, there was a span of 14 bases. CDR1 SQVTM and CDR2 ANQGSEA come from the germline V gene. The CDR3 totals 15 residues. The CDR3 DNA follows: TGCAGCGTTGAAGATGGGTTACAGGGTACCTACGAGCAGTACTTC. This sequence encodes CSVEDGLQGTYEQYF.

There are a few counts of this clonotype. The chain links TRBV7-2 to TRBJ2-1; 7 bases match TRBD2. Germline V gene data show CDR1 as SGHTA and CDR2 as FQGNSA. CDR3 length: 15 residues. J lost 1 base, V lost 4 bases, and 4 bases had no gene match. The CDR3 spells CASSSSSGSYNEQFF. The CDR3 region has the DNA TGTGCCAGCAGCTCGTCTAGCGGATCCTACAATGAGCAGTTCTTC.

J is TRBJ2-1 and V is TRBV10-3; perhaps TRBD2 as D (5 bases). The length of the CDR3 is 12 residues. Germline CDR1 ENHRY, CDR2 SYGVKD. Trimming took 4 bases from V and 6 from J, leaving 7 bases between them. Written as DNA, the CDR3 is TGTGCCATCAGTGCGGGATTCAATGAGCAGTTCTTC. This translates into CAISAGFNEQFF.

This clonotype appeared many times. The V gene is TRBV5-1, the J gene TRBJ2-1, with D tentatively TRBD2 (5 bases). The CDR3 runs 18 residues. Trimming stripped 0 bases from V and 0 bases from J, with 16 bases between. Germline loops: CDR1 SGHRS, CDR2 YFSETQ. CDR3 sequence: CASSLAPLGLSSYNEQFF. The DNA of the CDR3 is TGCGCCAGCAGCTTGGCCCCACTAGGTCTCAGCTCCTACAATGAGCAGTTCTTC.

This chain links TRBV6-2 or TRBV6-3 with TRBJ1-6, with a tentative D call TRBD1 (6 bases). V lost 5 bases and J 8 bases, leaving 13 bases between the germline ends. Germline V gene data show CDR1 as MNHEY and CDR2 as SVGEGT. The CDR3 runs to 14 residues. CDR3 amino acids: CASSTHRDDSPLHF. The DNA for the CDR3 is TGTGCCAGCAGTACCCACAGGGATGATTCACCCCTCCACTTT.

This clonotype was counted many times. The chain couples TRBV3-1 to TRBJ1-2; perhaps TRBD1 as D (5 bases). CDR3 length: 13 amino acids. Germline lookup yields CDR1 LGHDT and CDR2 YNNKEL (reference sequence). V was shortened by 1 base and J by 2 bases, with 5 bases between the two germline ends. In nucleotides, the CDR3 is TGTGCCAGCAGCCAAGGACAGAACTATGGCTACACCTTC. It encodes CASSQGQNYGYTF. Combining the CDR3 with reference TRBV3-1 and TRBJ1-2 gives the whole variable domain DTAVSQTPKYLVTQMGNDKSIKCEQNLGHDTMYWYKQDSKKFLKIMFSYNNKELIINETVPNRFSPKSPDKAHLNLHINSLELGDSAVYFCASSQGQNYGYTFGSGTRLTVV.

The V and J genes are TRBV7-9 and TRBJ2-1, with D maybe TRBD2 (5 bases). This CDR3 spans 16 amino acids. Germline assignment: CDR1 SEHNR and CDR2 FQNEAQ (reference sequence). Trimming took off 5 bases at V and 7 bases at J, with 21 bases between the two ends. CDR3 loop: CASSTTGIGRRNEQFF. As DNA, the CDR3 is TGTGCCAGCAGCACGACCGGGATCGGAAGGAGGAATGAGCAGTTCTTC.

The V and J genes are TRBV6-2 or TRBV6-3 and TRBJ2-7; D is unclear. Germline values: CDR1 MNHEY, CDR2 SVGEGT. This CDR3 has 14 residues. Trimming took 2 bases from V and 5 from J, leaving 13 bases between them. DNA of the CDR3: TGTGCCAGCAGTTACCCCCACTACCGAAACGAGCAGTACTTC. Protein sequence: CASSYPHYRNEQYF.

This clonotype was observed a handful of times. This chain uses TRBV29-1 with TRBJ2-3; D gene uncertain. Germline-derived CDR1 and CDR2 are SQVTM and ANQGSEA. Trimming cost V 4 bases and J 0 bases, with 11 bases left between them. The CDR3 length is 14 residues. This CDR3 is CSVGSRSSTDTQYF. CDR3 DNA sequence: TGCAGCGTTGGGTCAAGAAGCAGCACAGATACGCAGTATTTT.